This passage covers 8 T cell receptor beta chains from one sample sequenced in a study of T-cell memory formation after mild COVID-19. From the 5' RACE reads, TCRdb called clonotypes with MiXCR, one entry per CDR3 protein. Among 100,000 to 150,000 distinct CDR3 sequences listed, about 15% were seen once. Sequencing input: PBMCs or a T cell subset sorted from them (not recorded which). The receptors shown here come from an adult woman who had mild COVID-19 (a few samples of this study predate the infection). Cell type and time point are not known.

The CDR3 coding sequence is TGTGCAAGTCGCCCCCCAGGACAGGGGAGAAGCTACACCTTC. Translated: CASRPPGQGRSYTF. This rearrangement joins TRBV12-2 to TRBJ1-2; whether TRBD1, the table's D call, matches the DNA was not checked. TRBV12-2 constitutes a pseudogene. The CDR3 contains 14 residues.

This clonotype was detected once. The chain carries TRBV2 and TRBJ2-2; D unresolved. The CDR3 is 14 residues long. The germline V and J ends were trimmed by 11 bases and 0 bases, with 13 bases remaining between them. Per germline, CDR1 SNHLY and CDR2 FYNNEI. The CDR3: CAAEKGANTGELFF. DNA for the CDR3: TGTGCCGCCGAGAAGGGCGCGAACACCGGGGAGCTGTTTTTT.

There are a few counts of this clonotype. The chain has TRBV2 and TRBJ2-3, with a possible D match to TRBD1 (5 bases). Germline V gene data show CDR1 as SNHLY and CDR2 as FYNNEI. Trimming took off 7 bases at V and 2 bases at J, with 16 bases between the two ends. The CDR3 has 15 residues. The CDR3 DNA sequence: TGTGCCAGCACCGGACAAGACCGATTCACAGATACGCAGTATTTT. Protein sequence: CASTGQDRFTDTQYF.

There are a few counts of this clonotype. The genes are TRBV3-1 and TRBJ2-7; the match to TRBD1 covers 7 bases. This CDR3 comprises 13 residues. V dropped 4 bases and J dropped 5; count of bases not matched to a gene: 5. Germline V lookup: CDR1 LGHDT, CDR2 YNNKEL (reference sequence). This CDR3 is CASSPGGWDEQYF. The DNA for the CDR3 is TGTGCCAGCAGCCCAGGGGGTTGGGACGAGCAGTACTTC.

This clonotype appeared many times. J is TRBJ2-7 and V is TRBV28; TRBD1 matches at 8 bases. This CDR3 contains 15 residues. Germline V gene data show CDR1 as MDHEN and CDR2 as SYDVKM. The V segment lost 4 bases and the J segment 0 bases; nucleotides outside the gene matches: 5. CDR3 bases: TGTGCCAGCAGTTCGAGGACAGGGAGCTCCTACGAGCAGTACTTC. This gives the protein CASSSRTGSSYEQYF.

This CDR3 reads CASSLATSGGLNEQFF. CDR3 coding DNA: TGTGCCAGCAGCTTAGCCACTAGCGGGGGGCTAAATGAGCAGTTCTTC. The rearrangement joins TRBV7-6 to TRBJ2-1, with 12 positions matching TRBD2. The CDR3 extends over 16 amino acids. V lost 0 bases, J lost 7 bases, and 4 bases stayed unmatched. The germline V gene has CDR1 SGHVS and CDR2 FNYEAQ.

This rearrangement joins TRBV5-4 to TRBJ2-5; D is undetermined. CDR3 length: 13 amino acids. Germline V gene data show CDR1 as SGHNT and CDR2 as YYREEE (reference sequence). V dropped 4 bases and J dropped 7 bases, with 14 bases sitting between them. The CDR3 coding sequence is TGTGCCAGCAGCCAAGCTGGTCCGGGGACCCAGTACTTC. It specifies CASSQAGPGTQYF.

This clonotype has only a few counts. The V and J genes are TRBV13 and TRBJ2-6; maybe TRBD1 (6 bases). Trimming took 0 bases from V and 0 from J, leaving 21 bases between them. CDR1 and CDR2 (germline): PRHDT, FYEKMQ (reference sequence). The length of the CDR3 is 21 residues. DNA of the CDR3: TGTGCCAGCAGCTTAGGTTTCGGACAGTGGAACGGAATCTCTGGGGCCAACGTCCTGACTTTC. The encoded protein is CASSLGFGQWNGISGANVLTF. Full variable domain (outside the CDR3, taken from reference TRBV13 and TRBJ2-6): AAGVIQSPRHLIKEKRETATLKCYPIPRHDTVYWYQQGPGQDPQFLISFYEKMQSDKGSIPDRFSAQQFSDYHSELNMSSLELGDSALYFCASSLGFGQWNGISGANVLTFGAGSRLTVL.